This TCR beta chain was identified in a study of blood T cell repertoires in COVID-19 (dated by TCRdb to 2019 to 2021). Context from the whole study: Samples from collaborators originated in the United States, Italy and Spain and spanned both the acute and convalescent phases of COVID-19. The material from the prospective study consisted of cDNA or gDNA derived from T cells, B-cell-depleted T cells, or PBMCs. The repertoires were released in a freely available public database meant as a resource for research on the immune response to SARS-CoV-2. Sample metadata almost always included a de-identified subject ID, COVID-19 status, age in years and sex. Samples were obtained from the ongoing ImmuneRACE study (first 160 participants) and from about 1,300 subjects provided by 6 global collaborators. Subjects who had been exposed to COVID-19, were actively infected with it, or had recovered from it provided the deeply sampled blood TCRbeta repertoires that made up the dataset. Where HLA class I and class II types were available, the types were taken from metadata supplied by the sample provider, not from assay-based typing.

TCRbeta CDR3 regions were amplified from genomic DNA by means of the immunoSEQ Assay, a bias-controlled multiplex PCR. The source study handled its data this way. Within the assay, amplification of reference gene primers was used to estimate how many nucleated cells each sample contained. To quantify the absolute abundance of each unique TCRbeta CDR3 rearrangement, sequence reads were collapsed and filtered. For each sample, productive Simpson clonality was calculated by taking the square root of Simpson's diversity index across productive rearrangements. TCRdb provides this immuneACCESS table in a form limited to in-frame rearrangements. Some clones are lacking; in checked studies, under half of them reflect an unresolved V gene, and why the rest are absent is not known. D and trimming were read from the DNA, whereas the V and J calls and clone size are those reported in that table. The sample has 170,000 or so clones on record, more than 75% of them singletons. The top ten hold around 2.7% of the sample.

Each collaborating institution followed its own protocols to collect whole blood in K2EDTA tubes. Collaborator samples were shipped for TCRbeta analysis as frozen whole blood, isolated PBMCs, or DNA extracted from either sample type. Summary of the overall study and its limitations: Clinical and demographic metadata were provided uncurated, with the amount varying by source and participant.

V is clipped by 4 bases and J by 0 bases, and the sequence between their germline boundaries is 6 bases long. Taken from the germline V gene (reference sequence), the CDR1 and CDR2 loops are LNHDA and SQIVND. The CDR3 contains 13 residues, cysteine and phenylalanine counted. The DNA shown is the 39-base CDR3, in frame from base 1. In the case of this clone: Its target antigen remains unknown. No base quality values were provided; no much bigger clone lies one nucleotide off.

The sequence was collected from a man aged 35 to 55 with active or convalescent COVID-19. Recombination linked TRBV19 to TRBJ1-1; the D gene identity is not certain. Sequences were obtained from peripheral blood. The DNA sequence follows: TGTGCCAGTAGTAAATCAGTGAACACTGAAGCTTTCTTT. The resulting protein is CASSKSVNTEAFF.